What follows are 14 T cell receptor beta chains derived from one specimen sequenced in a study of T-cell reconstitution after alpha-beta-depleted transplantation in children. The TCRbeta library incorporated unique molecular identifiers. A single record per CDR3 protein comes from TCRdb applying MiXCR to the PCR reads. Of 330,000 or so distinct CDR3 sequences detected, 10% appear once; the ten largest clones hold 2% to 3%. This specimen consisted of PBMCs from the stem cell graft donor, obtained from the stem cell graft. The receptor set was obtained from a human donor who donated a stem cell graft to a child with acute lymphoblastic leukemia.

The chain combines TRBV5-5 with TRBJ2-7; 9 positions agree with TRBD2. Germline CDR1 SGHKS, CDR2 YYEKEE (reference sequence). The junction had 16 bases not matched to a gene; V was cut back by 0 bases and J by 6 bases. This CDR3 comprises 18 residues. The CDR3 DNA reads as TGTGCCAGCAGCTTGGGGAACTGGTATCTAGCGGGAAGCGTCGAGCAGTACTTC. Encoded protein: CASSLGNWYLAGSVEQYF.

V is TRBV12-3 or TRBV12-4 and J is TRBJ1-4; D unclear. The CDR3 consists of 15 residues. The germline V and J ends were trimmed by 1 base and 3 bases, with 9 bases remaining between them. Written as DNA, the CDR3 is TGTGCCAGCAGTTTAGGTACCGTTTCTAATGAAAAACTGTTTTTT. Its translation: CASSLGTVSNEKLFF.

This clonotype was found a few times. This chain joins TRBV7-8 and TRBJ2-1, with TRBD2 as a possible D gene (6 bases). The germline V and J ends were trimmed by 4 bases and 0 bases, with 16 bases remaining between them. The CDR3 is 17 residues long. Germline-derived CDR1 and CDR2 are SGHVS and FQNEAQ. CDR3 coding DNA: TGTGCCAGCAGCTCCCTCTGGAGGGAGAGCTCCTACAATGAGCAGTTCTTC. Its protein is CASSSLWRESSYNEQFF.

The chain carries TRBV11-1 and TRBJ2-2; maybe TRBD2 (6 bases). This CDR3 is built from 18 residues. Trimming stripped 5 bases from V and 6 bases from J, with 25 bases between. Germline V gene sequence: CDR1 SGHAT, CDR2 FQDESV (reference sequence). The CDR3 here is CASSEVPGRRTGAGELFF. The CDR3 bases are TGTGCCAGCAGCGAGGTTCCGGGACGGCGGACGGGGGCCGGGGAGCTGTTTTTT.

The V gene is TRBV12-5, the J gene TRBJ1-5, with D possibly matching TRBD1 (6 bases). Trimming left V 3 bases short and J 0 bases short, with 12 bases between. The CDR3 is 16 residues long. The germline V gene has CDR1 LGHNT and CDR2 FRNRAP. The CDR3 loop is CASGFRRGVSNQPQHF. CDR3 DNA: TGTGCTAGTGGTTTCCGGAGGGGGGTTAGCAATCAGCCCCAGCATTTT.

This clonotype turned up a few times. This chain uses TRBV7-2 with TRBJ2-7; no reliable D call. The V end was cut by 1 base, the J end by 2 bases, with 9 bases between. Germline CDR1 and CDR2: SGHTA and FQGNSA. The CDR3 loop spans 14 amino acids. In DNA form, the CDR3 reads TGTGCCAGCAGCTTAGGCCAGAATGCCTACGAGCAGTACTTC. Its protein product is CASSLGQNAYEQYF.

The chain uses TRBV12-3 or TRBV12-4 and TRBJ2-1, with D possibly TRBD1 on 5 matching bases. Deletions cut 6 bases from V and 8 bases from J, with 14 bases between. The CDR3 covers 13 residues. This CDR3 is CASSNMTVDEQFF. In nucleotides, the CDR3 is TGTGCCAGCAGCAACATGACAGTCGATGAGCAGTTCTTC.

As DNA, the CDR3 is TGTGCCAGCAGCCCAGGGGCCTACTATGGCTACACCTTC. Protein: CASSPGAYYGYTF. This chain links TRBV7-9 with TRBJ1-2; D possibly corresponds to TRBD1 (6 bases). Per the germline V gene, CDR1 is SEHNR and CDR2 is FQNEAQ (reference sequence). This CDR3 is 13 amino acids long. Trimming removed 5 bases from V and 3 bases from J, with 10 bases in between.

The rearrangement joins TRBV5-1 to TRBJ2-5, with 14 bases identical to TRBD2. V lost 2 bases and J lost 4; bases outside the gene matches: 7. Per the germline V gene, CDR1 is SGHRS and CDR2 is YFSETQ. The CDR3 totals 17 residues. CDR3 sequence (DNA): TGCGCCAGCAGCTTACGACGACTAGCGGGAGGGCTAGAGACCCAGTACTTC. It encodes CASSLRRLAGGLETQYF.

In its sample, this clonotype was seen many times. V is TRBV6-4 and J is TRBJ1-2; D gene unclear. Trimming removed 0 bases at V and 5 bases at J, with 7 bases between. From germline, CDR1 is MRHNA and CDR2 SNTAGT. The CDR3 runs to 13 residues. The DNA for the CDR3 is TGTGCCAGCAGTGACTCGTACGGATATGGCTACACCTTC. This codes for CASSDSYGYGYTF.

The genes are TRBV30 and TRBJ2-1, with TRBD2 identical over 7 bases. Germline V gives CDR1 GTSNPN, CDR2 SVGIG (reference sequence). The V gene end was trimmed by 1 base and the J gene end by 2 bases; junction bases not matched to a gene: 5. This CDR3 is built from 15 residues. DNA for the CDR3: TGTGCCTGGAGTGGAGGTGGGAGGGCCTACAATGAGCAGTTCTTC. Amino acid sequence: CAWSGGGRAYNEQFF.

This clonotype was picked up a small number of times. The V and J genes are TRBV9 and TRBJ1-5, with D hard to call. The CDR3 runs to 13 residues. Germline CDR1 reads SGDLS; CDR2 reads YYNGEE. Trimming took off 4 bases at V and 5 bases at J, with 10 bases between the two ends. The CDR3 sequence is CASSPDLHQPQHF. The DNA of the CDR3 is TGTGCCAGCAGCCCGGACCTACATCAGCCCCAGCATTTT.

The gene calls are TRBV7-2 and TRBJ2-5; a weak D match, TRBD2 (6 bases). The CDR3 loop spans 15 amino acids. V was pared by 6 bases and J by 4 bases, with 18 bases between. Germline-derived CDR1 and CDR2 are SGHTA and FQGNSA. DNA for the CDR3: TGTGCCAGCAGACTACCGGGACTTGGGAGAGAGACCCAGTACTTC. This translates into CASRLPGLGRETQYF.

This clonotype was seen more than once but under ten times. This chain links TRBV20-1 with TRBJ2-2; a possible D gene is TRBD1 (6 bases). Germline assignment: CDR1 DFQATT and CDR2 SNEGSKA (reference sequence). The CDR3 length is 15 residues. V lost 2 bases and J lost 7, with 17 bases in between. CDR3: CSARFSGTQGGELFF. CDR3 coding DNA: TGCAGTGCTAGATTCTCCGGGACACAGGGCGGGGAGCTGTTTTTT.